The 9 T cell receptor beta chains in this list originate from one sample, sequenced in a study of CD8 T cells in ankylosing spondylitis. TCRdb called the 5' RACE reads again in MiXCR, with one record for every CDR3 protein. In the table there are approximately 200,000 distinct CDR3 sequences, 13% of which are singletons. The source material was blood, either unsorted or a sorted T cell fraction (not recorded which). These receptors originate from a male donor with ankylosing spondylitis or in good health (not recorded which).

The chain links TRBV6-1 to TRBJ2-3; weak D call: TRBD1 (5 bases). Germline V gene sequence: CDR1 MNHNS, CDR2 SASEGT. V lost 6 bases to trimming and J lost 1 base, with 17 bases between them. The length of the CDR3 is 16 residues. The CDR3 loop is CASSLYRTRGTDTQYF. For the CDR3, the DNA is TGTGCCAGCAGCCTCTACAGGACCCGGGGCACAGATACGCAGTATTTT.

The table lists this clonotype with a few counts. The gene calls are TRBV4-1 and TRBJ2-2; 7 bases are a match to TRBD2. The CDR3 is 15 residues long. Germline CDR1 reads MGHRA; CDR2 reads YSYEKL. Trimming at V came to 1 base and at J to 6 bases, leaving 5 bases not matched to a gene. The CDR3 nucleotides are TGCGCCAGCAGCCAAGCGGGAGGTGGGTCCGGGGAGCTGTTTTTT. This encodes CASSQAGGGSGELFF.

CDR3 in amino acids: CASSLEEREFLLYEQFF. CDR3 bases: TGTGCCAGCAGCTTAGAGGAGCGGGAGTTTCTCTTGTATGAGCAGTTCTTC. This chain links TRBV7-9 with TRBJ2-1; 8 bases agree with TRBD2. CDR1 and CDR2 from the germline V gene are SEHNR and FQNEAQ (reference sequence). This CDR3 spans 17 amino acids. After removal of 1 base from V and 8 bases from J, the junction contained 13 bases not matched to a gene. Variable domain in full (rest from reference TRBV7-9 and TRBJ2-1): DTGVSQNPRHKITKRGQNVTFRCDPISEHNRLYWYRQTLGQGPEFLTYFQNEAQLEKSRLLSDRFSAERPKGSFSTLEIQRTEQGDSAMYLCASSLEEREFLLYEQFFGPGTRLTVL.

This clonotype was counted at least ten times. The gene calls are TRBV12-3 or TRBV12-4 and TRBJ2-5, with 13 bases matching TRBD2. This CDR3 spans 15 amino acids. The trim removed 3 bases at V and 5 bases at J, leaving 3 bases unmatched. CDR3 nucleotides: TGTGCCAGCAGTTTTACTAGCGGGGGGGCGGAGACCCAGTACTTC. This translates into CASSFTSGGAETQYF.

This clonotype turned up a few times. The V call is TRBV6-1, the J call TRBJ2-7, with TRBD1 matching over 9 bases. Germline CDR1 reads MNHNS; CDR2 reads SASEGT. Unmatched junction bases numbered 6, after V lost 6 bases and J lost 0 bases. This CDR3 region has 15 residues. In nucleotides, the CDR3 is TGTGCCAGCAGAACAGGGGGCCAAACCTCCTACGAGCAGTACTTC. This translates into CASRTGGQTSYEQYF.

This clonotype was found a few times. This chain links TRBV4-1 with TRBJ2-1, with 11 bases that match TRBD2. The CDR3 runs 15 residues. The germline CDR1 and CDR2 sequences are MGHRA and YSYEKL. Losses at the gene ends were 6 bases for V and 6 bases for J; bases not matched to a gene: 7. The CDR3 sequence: CASSRLAGGSNEQFF. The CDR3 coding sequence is TGCGCCAGCAGTCGCCTAGCGGGGGGAAGCAATGAGCAGTTCTTC.

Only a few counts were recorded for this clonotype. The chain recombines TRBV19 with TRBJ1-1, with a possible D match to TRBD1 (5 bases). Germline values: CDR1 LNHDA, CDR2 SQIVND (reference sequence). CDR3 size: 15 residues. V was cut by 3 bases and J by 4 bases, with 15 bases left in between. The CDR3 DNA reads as TGTGCCAGTAGTATTACGGGGTCCCAGGGCACTGAAGCTTTCTTT. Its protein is CASSITGSQGTEAFF. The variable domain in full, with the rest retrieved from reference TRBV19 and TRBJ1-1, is DGGITQSPKYLFRKEGQNVTLSCEQNLNHDAMYWYRQDPGQGLRLIYYSQIVNDFQKGDIAEGYSVSREKKESFPLTVTSAQKNPTAFYLCASSITGSQGTEAFFGQGTRLTVV.

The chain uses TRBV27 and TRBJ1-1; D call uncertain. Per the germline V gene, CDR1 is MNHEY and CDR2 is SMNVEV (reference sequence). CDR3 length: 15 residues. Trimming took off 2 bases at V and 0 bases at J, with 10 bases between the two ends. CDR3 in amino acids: CASSLGGRLNTEAFF. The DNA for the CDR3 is TGTGCCAGCAGTTTAGGAGGGAGACTGAACACTGAAGCTTTCTTT.

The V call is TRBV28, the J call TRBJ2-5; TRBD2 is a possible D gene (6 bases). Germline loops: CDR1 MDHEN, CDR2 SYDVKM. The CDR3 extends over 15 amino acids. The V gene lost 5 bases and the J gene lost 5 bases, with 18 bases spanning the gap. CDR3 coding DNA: TGTGCCAGCAGTCTACGGGAGTTCATGGGGGAGACCCAGTACTTC. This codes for CASSLREFMGETQYF.